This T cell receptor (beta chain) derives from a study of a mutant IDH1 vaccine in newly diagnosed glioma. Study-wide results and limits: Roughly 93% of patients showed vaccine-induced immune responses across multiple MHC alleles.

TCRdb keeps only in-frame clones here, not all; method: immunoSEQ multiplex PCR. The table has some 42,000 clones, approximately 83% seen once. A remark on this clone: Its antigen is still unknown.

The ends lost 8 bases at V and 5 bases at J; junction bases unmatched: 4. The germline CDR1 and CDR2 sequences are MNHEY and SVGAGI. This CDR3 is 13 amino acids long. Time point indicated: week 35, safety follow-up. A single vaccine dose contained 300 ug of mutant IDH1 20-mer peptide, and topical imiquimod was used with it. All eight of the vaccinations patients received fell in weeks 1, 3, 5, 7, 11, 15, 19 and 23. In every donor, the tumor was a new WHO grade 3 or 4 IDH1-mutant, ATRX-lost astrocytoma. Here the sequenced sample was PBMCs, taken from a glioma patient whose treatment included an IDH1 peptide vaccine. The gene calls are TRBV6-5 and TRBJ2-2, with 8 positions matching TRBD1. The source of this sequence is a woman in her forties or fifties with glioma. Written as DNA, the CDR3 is TGTGCCAGCGGACAGGGTATGACCGGGGAGCTGTTTTTT. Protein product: CASGQGMTGELFF.